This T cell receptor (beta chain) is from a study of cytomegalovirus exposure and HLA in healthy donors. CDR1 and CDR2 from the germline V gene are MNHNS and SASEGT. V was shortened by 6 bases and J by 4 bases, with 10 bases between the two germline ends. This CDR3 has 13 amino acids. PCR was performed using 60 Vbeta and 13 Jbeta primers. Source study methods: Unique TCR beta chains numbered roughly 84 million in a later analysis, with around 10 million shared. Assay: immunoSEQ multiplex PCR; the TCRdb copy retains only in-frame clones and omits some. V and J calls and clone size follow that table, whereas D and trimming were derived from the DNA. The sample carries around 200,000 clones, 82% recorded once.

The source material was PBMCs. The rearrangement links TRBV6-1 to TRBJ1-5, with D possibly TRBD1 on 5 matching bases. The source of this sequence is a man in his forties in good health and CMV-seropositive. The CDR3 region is CASRGDFNQPQHF. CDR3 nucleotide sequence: TGTGCCAGCAGGGGGGACTTTAATCAGCCCCAGCATTTT.